This TCR beta chain was identified during a study of T-cell memory formation after mild COVID-19. This clonotype was seen at least ten times. V was shortened by 5 bases and J by 6 bases, with 11 bases between the two germline ends. Looked up from germline, CDR1 is SGHVS and CDR2 is FQNEAQ. There are 12 residues in the CDR3. TCRdb called the 5' RACE reads again in MiXCR, with one record for every CDR3 protein. The sample yields 200,000 to 250,000 distinct CDR3 sequences, roughly 10% seen once. This receptor was taken from a man aged 18 to 29 who had mild COVID-19 (a few samples of this study predate the infection). Cell type and time point are not known. The chain couples TRBV7-8 to TRBJ2-7; D may correspond to TRBD1 or TRBD2 (5 bases each). Material for sequencing was PBMCs or a T cell subset sorted from them (not recorded which). CDR3 DNA: TGTGCCAGCAGCCACCCGGGGCGCGAGCAGTACGTC. Its protein product is CASSHPGREQYV.